This T cell receptor (beta chain) is drawn from a study of CD8 T cells in ankylosing spondylitis. Study outcomes and limitations: One TCR beta motif, made up of roughly eight highly homologous variants, appeared characteristic of ankylosing spondylitis blood.

CDR1 and CDR2 (germline): MNHNS, SASEGT. The ends were cut back, 1 base at V and 4 bases at J, with 19 bases in the middle. This CDR3 has 17 residues. Concerning this clonotype itself: The antigen is not known.

From the 5' RACE reads, TCRdb called clonotypes with MiXCR, one entry per CDR3 protein. The table lists 700,000 to 1,000,000 distinct CDR3 sequences, about 12% of them singletons. What was sequenced was blood, either unsorted or a sorted T cell fraction (not recorded which). This clonotype was sampled from a male donor with ankylosing spondylitis. The chain links TRBV6-1 to TRBJ2-5; no definite D call. CDR3 sequence reads: CASSEDGPRQTRETQYF. CDR3 DNA sequence: TGTGCCAGCAGTGAAGACGGGCCCCGGCAGACGCGAGAGACCCAGTACTTC.